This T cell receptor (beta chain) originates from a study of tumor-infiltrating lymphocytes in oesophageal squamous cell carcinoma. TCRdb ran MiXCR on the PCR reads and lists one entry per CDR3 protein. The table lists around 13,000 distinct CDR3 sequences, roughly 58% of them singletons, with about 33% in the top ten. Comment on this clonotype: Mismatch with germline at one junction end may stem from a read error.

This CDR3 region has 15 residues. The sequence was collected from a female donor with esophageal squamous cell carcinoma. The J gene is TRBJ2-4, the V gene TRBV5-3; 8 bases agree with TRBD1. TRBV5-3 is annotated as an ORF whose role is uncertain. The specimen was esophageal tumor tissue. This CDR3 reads CASSQGARAKNIQYF. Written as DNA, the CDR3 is TGCGCCAGCAGCCAGGGGGCTAGGGCCAAAAACATTCAGTACTTC.